These T cell receptor beta chains were read from a single sample in a study of TIL therapy for anti-PD-1-resistant metastatic lung cancer. Repertoires were generated with immunoSEQ multiplex PCR, while TCRdb's copy carries only in-frame clones and drops some. The data show some 57,000 clones, 87% seen once. Sample: blood, taken at baseline. The source is a person aged 25 to 79 with non-small cell lung cancer. CDR3s include the opening cysteine and the closing phenylalanine or tryptophan. The D gene is left open where the match is weak. Size is omitted from some rows. Given values are once, few, many or a class for expanded clones.

j_call	v_call	d_call	clone_size	cdr3_nt	cdr3_aa
TRBJ2-7	TRBV5-5	TRBD1	once	TGTGCCAGCAGTCATGGACAGGCTTCGTGGACCTACGAGCAGTACTTC	CASSHGQASWTYEQYF
TRBJ2-2	TRBV11-2	NA	NA	TGTGCCAGCAGCTTAGAAGGGAATTGGAACACCGGGGAGCTGTTTTTT	CASSLEGNWNTGELFF
TRBJ2-3	TRBV15	NA	NA	TGTGCCACCAGCAGAGGGCAGGGGAGCACAGATACGCAGTATTTT	CATSRGQGSTDTQYF
TRBJ2-1	TRBV29-1	NA	NA	TGCAGCTTGTGTCACATGTCCTACAATGAGCAGTTCTTC	CSLCHMSYNEQFF
TRBJ2-2	TRBV29-1	NA	NA	TGCAGCGTTGTATCAGGGAGTTCGAACACCGGGGAGCTGTTTTTT	CSVVSGSSNTGELFF
TRBJ2-1	TRBV5-5	TRBD2	NA	TGTGCCAGCAGCCCCCTAGCGGGGGGGCTCTACAATGAGCAGTTCTTC	CASSPLAGGLYNEQFF
TRBJ1-2	TRBV28	TRBD1	NA	TGTGCCAGCAGTCCCCCCGGGACAGGGAGCGCATTCTATGGCTACACCTTC	CASSPPGTGSAFYGYTF
TRBJ1-2	TRBV27	TRBD1	NA	TGTGCCAGCAGAATCCGCAGGGGGCAAGACTATGGCTACACCTTC	CASRIRRGQDYGYTF
TRBJ2-2	TRBV4-2	TRBD2	NA	TGTGCCAGCAGCCTCGGACTAGCGGGGGGGCGCGGCACCGGGGAGCTGTTTTTT	CASSLGLAGGRGTGELFF
TRBJ2-7	TRBV28	NA	NA	TGTGCCAGCTCCTTTCTGACTAGTCGGGTGTACTTC	CASSFLTSRVYF
TRBJ2-1	TRBV4-1	NA	NA	TGCGCCAACAGCCAAGATCAGGGTTACAATGAGCAGTTCTTC	CANSQDQGYNEQFF
TRBJ2-2	TRBV12-5	TRBD1	once	TGTGCTAGTGGTATCTGGGACAGGGGACCCGGGGAGCTGTTTTTT	CASGIWDRGPGELFF
TRBJ2-5	TRBV12-5	NA	NA	TGTGCTAGTGGTTTGTCGTGGGAGACCCAGTACTTC	CASGLSWETQYF
TRBJ2-2	TRBV14	TRBD2	few	TGTGCCAGCAGCCAAATAGCGGGGAGGTACACCGGGGAGCTGTTTTTT	CASSQIAGRYTGELFF
TRBJ1-5	TRBV6-5	NA	NA	TGTGCCAGCAGTCCCGGGCCCAACCAGCCCCAGCATTTT	CASSPGPNQPQHF
TRBJ2-7	TRBV28	NA	NA	TGTGCCAGTTGGGGAGAGGACGGGAACTCCTACGAGCAGTACTTC	CASWGEDGNSYEQYF
TRBJ1-1	TRBV5-6	TRBD1	NA	TGTGCCAGCAGAACGTATGACAGGGACACTGAAGCTTTCTTT	CASRTYDRDTEAFF
TRBJ2-3	TRBV11-1	NA	NA	TGTGCCAGCAGCTTAGTTCGGACAGATACGCAGTATTTT	CASSLVRTDTQYF
TRBJ2-1	TRBV5-1	NA	NA	TGCGCCAGCAGGGCGGGCTTCAATGAGCAGTTCTTC	CASRAGFNEQFF
TRBJ2-7	TRBV9	NA	once	TGTGCCAGCAGCCAAGGGCGGACAGCTTCCTACGAGCAGTACTTC	CASSQGRTASYEQYF
TRBJ2-7	TRBV28	NA	once	TGTGCCAGCAGTTCAGCGGGACACTCCTACGAGCAGTACTTC	CASSSAGHSYEQYF
TRBJ2-2	TRBV28	TRBD2	NA	TGTGCCAGCAGTTACGGGGGGGCGCGAGGCGGGGAGCTGTTTTTT	CASSYGGARGGELFF
TRBJ2-7	TRBV7-9	TRBD2	NA	TGTGCCAGCAGCTCGACTAGCGGGAGTAACGAGCAGTACTTC	CASSSTSGSNEQYF